A selection of T cell receptor beta chains follows, all from one sample in a study of CD8+CD57+ T cells in acquired aplastic anemia. TCRdb reanalysed the reads using MiXCR and keeps one entry per CDR3 protein. Here the sample spans 100,000 to 120,000 distinct CDR3 sequences, around 49% being singletons. Material for sequencing was sorted CD4+, CD8+, or CD8+CD57+ T cells (not recorded which) from PBMCs. All receptors come from a human donor in good health, serving as a control. CDR3s include the opening cysteine and the closing phenylalanine or tryptophan. The D gene is left open where the match is weak. Not every row has a clone size; where given, it reads once, few, many or a size class.

clone_size j_call d_call v_call cdr3_length cdr3_aa cdr3_nt
NA TRBJ1-5 NA TRBV24-1 13 CATRAHGNQPQHF TGTGCCACCAGAGCACATGGCAATCAGCCCCAGCATTTT
many TRBJ2-2 NA TRBV6-4 14 CASSDSETPGELFF TGTGCCAGCAGTGACTCTGAGACCCCCGGGGAGCTGTTTTTT
NA TRBJ1-1 NA TRBV2 14 CASLDHSMNTEAFF TGTGCCAGCCTCGATCACAGCATGAACACTGAAGCTTTCTTT
many TRBJ1-1 NA TRBV19 15 CASSIDLQASTEAFF TGTGCCAGTAGTATAGATCTCCAGGCTTCCACTGAAGCTTTCTTT
few TRBJ1-1 NA TRBV12-3/TRBV12-4 15 CASSLPSQGFTEAFF TGTGCCAGCAGTTTACCATCACAGGGATTCACTGAAGCTTTCTTT
NA TRBJ2-7 TRBD2 TRBV29-1 14 CSAVLAGGTYEQYF TGCAGCGCCGTTCTAGCGGGGGGTACCTACGAGCAGTACTTC
NA TRBJ2-1 NA TRBV30 11 CAWMEGILWFF TGTGCCTGGATGGAGGGGATTCTTTGGTTCTTT
many TRBJ1-1 NA TRBV5-1 14 CASSFRDKHTEAFF TGCGCCAGCAGCTTTCGGGACAAACACACTGAAGCTTTCTTT
many TRBJ1-3 TRBD1 TRBV19 16 CASSMSWGTVGNTIYF TGTGCCAGTAGTATGTCCTGGGGGACAGTTGGAAACACCATATATTTT
many TRBJ1-1 NA TRBV5-8 16 CASRLVLGVGDTEAFF TGTGCCAGCAGACTCGTGTTAGGGGTCGGGGACACTGAAGCTTTCTTT
few TRBJ1-1 NA TRBV10-3 11 CARPCHTEAFF TGTGCCAGGCCCTGTCACACTGAAGCTTTCTTT
NA TRBJ2-7 TRBD2 TRBV25-1 13 CASRAGTFYEQYF TGTGCCAGCAGAGCGGGGACCTTTTACGAGCAGTACTTC
many TRBJ1-3 NA TRBV11-2 16 CASSLGRGLSGNTIYF TGTGCCAGCAGCCTGGGGCGGGGGCTATCTGGAAACACCATATATTTT
many TRBJ1-2 TRBD1 TRBV25-1 13 CASSAGTGLGYTF TGTGCCAGCAGTGCCGGGACAGGGTTGGGCTACACCTTC
NA TRBJ1-1 NA TRBV7-9 13 CASSVRQNTEAFF TGTGCCAGCAGCGTGAGACAGAACACTGAAGCTTTCTTT
NA TRBJ2-3 NA TRBV24-1 13 CATSGQSTDTQYF TGTGCCACCTCCGGACAGTCCACAGATACGCAGTATTTT